Presented here are 28 T cell receptor beta chains from one specimen sequenced in a study of blood T cell repertoires in COVID-19. The method was immunoSEQ multiplex PCR; TCRdb's version includes in-frame clones alone and lacks a portion of them. The sample includes 100,000 to 150,000 clones, more than 70% seen only once; the top ten take approximately 3.3%. The sequencing input was peripheral blood. Source of these receptors: a woman aged 60-75 years with acute or convalescent COVID-19.

The V and J genes are TRBV7-8 and TRBJ1-5, with 9 bases aligning to TRBD1. CDR1 and CDR2 (germline): SGHVS, FQNEAQ. V was clipped by 5 bases and J by 4 bases; unmatched bases: 6. The CDR3 is made up of 15 amino acids. The CDR3 here is CASSTTGTGNQPQHF. CDR3 in DNA: TGTGCCAGCAGCACAACCGGGACAGGGAATCAGCCCCAGCATTTT.

The chain is built from TRBV29-1 and TRBJ2-1; 10 bases map to TRBD2. This CDR3 comprises 15 residues. J gave up 4 bases and V 5 bases, and 8 bases lay outside the gene matches. Per the germline V gene, CDR1 is SQVTM and CDR2 is ANQGSEA. CDR3 sequence: CSVCPSGRVYNEQFF. The DNA for the CDR3 is TGCAGCGTTTGCCCCAGCGGGAGGGTTTACAATGAGCAGTTCTTC.

The chain employs TRBV7-9 and TRBJ2-1; 9 bases align to TRBD2. With V trimmed by 5 bases and J by 7 bases, 6 bases remained unmatched. The CDR3 is made up of 14 amino acids. Germline V gene sequence: CDR1 SEHNR, CDR2 FQNEAQ (reference sequence). The CDR3 loop reads CASSPRTSANEQFF. For the CDR3, the DNA is TGTGCCAGCAGCCCGAGGACTAGCGCGAATGAGCAGTTCTTC.

This chain joins TRBV7-2 and TRBJ1-2; D uncertain. V lost 5 bases and J 7 bases, leaving 11 bases between the germline ends. Germline V CDR1 and CDR2: SGHTA, FQGNSA. The CDR3 spans 12 residues. CDR3 coding DNA: TGTGCCAGCAGCCCCCTCGGAGGTGGCTACACCTTC. Protein sequence: CASSPLGGGYTF.

J is TRBJ1-2 and V is TRBV18; 7 bases line up with TRBD1. V dropped 4 bases and J dropped 7; count of bases not matched to a gene: 9. The germline V gene encodes CDR1 KGHSH and CDR2 LQKENI. This CDR3 is 14 amino acids long. For the CDR3, the DNA is TGTGCCAGCTCACTAGACAGGGAGTCGCGTGGCTACACCTTC. This codes for CASSLDRESRGYTF.

CDR3 sequence reads: CASSPGISPYEQYV. CDR3 DNA sequence: TGTGCCAGCAGTCCCGGGATTTCGCCCTACGAGCAGTACGTC. This chain uses TRBV27 with TRBJ2-7; a possible D gene is TRBD2 (5 bases). The CDR3 runs to 14 residues. V was pared by 5 bases and J by 2 bases, with 13 bases between. Germline CDR1 MNHEY, CDR2 SMNVEV (reference sequence).

The chain carries TRBV2 and TRBJ1-2, with 12 nucleotides matching TRBD1. Germline CDR1 and CDR2: SNHLY and FYNNEI. This CDR3 contains 14 residues. The V segment lost 7 bases and the J segment 6 bases; nucleotides outside the gene matches: 6. CDR3 nucleotides: TGTGCCAGCACGGGGACAGGGGGCTATGATGGCTACACCTTC. Translated, it gives CASTGTGGYDGYTF.

This clone was detected a few times. This sequence joins TRBV24-1 and TRBJ1-2; D might be TRBD1 (6 bases). This CDR3 contains 14 residues. Per germline, CDR1 KGHDR and CDR2 SFDVKD. V was trimmed by 2 bases and J by 5 bases, leaving 11 bases between them. The CDR3 reads CATSDSGTRYGYTF. In DNA, the CDR3 is TGTGCCACCAGTGATTCCGGGACAAGATATGGCTACACCTTC.

Note on this clone: Other DNA sequences from this sample encode an identical CDR3 as well. V is TRBV18 and J is TRBJ1-2, with TRBD1 matching 8 bases. This CDR3 has 15 residues. CDR1 is KGHSH and CDR2 is LQKENI in the germline V gene. V shed 5 bases and J 2 bases; nucleotides not matched to a gene: 7. CDR3 region: CASSLDRGLNYGYTF. The CDR3, as DNA: TGTGCCAGCTCATTAGACAGGGGCTTGAACTATGGCTACACCTTC. The entire variable domain, with the rest obtained from reference TRBV18 and TRBJ1-2, is as follows: NAGVMQNPRHLVRRRGQEARLRCSPMKGHSHVYWYRQLPEEGLKFMVYLQKENIIDESGMPKERFSAEFPKEGPSILRIQQVVRGDSAAYFCASSLDRGLNYGYTFGSGTRLTVV.

The chain joins TRBV18 to TRBJ2-5; 7 nucleotides match TRBD2. V shed 4 bases and J 2 bases; nucleotides not matched to a gene: 4. In germline, CDR1 is KGHSH, CDR2 LQKENI. The CDR3 has 14 residues. The CDR3 region is CASSLRTRQETQYF. The CDR3, as DNA: TGTGCCAGCTCACTCCGGACTAGACAAGAGACCCAGTACTTC.

V usage is TRBV29-1 and J usage is TRBJ1-1; D not certain. V was cut by 5 bases and J by 2 bases, with 15 bases left in between. CDR3 length equals 14 residues. In germline, CDR1 is SQVTM, CDR2 ANQGSEA. Here the CDR3 reads CSVTVTGGNTEAFF. CDR3 nucleotides: TGCAGCGTTACGGTGACCGGCGGAAACACTGAAGCTTTCTTT.

The rearrangement uses TRBV9 and TRBJ2-1, with unresolved D. CDR1 is SGDLS, CDR2 YYNGEE, per germline. The length of the CDR3 is 15 residues. Trimming shortened V by 0 bases and J by 0 bases, and 7 bases separated the two germline ends. CDR3 protein: CASSVEASSYNEQFF. CDR3 coding DNA: TGTGCCAGCAGCGTAGAAGCTAGCTCCTACAATGAGCAGTTCTTC.

The chain carries TRBV3-1 (or the pseudogene TRBV3-2) and TRBJ2-1; 9 bases agree with TRBD2. Germline assignment: CDR1 LGHDT and CDR2 YNNKEL (reference sequence). This CDR3 is 17 amino acids long. Trimming at V came to 1 base and at J to 6 bases, leaving 10 bases not matched to a gene. The CDR3 is CASSQALAGSGGNEQFF. The CDR3, as DNA: TGTGCCAGCAGCCAAGCCCTAGCGGGGTCCGGGGGCAATGAGCAGTTCTTC.

V is TRBV18 and J is TRBJ1-1; 12 nucleotides agree with TRBD1. Germline CDR1 KGHSH, CDR2 LQKENI. This CDR3 comprises 14 residues. V trimming: 8 bases; J trimming: 7 bases; junction bases outside the gene matches: 8. The CDR3 DNA reads TGTGCCAGCACCGGGACAGGGGGCGCTTATGAAGCTTTCTTT. Protein product: CASTGTGGAYEAFF.

The chain carries TRBV2 and TRBJ1-6; D gene ambiguous. CDR1 and CDR2 from the germline V gene are SNHLY and FYNNEI. The CDR3 totals 13 residues. Trimming pared 4 bases from V and 9 bases from J, leaving 10 bases between. The CDR3 here is CASSVGSPSPLHF. As DNA, the CDR3 is TGTGCCAGCAGTGTTGGCAGTCCTTCACCCCTCCACTTT.

The genes are TRBV5-1 and TRBJ1-1; 9 bases agree with TRBD1. J lost 3 bases, V lost 0 bases, and 9 bases had no gene match. The CDR3 is 17 residues long. Looked up from germline, CDR1 is SGHRS and CDR2 is YFSETQ. CDR3 coding DNA: TGCGCCAGCAGCTTGGGCCCCGGGACAGGGCTATACACTGAAGCTTTCTTT. Translating gives CASSLGPGTGLYTEAFF.

The chain recombines TRBV7-6 with TRBJ2-2; D is possibly TRBD1 (5 bases). The CDR3 sequence is 16 residues long. V lost 1 base and J 2 bases, leaving 11 bases between the germline ends. Germline CDR1 is SGHVS and CDR2 is FNYEAQ. For the CDR3, the DNA is TGTGCCAGCAGCTTAGTGAACAGGCTAAACACCGGGGAGCTGTTTTTT. It is translated as CASSLVNRLNTGELFF. Variable domain in full (rest from reference TRBV7-6 and TRBJ2-2): GAGVSQSPRYKVTKRGQDVALRCDPISGHVSLYWYRQALGQGPEFLTYFNYEAQQDKSGLPNDRFSAERPEGSISTLTIQRTEQRDSAMYRCASSLVNRLNTGELFFGEGSRLTVL.

The chain is built from TRBV5-6 and TRBJ1-1; D is possibly TRBD1 (5 bases). The germline V gene has CDR1 SGHDT and CDR2 YYEEEE. Trimming removed 0 bases from V and 0 bases from J, with 9 bases in between. This CDR3 spans 15 amino acids. The CDR3 DNA reads TGTGCCAGCAGCTTGGTAGGGGTTTTGAACACTGAAGCTTTCTTT. This translates into CASSLVGVLNTEAFF.

This clone was counted only a few times. The chain links TRBV28 to TRBJ2-7; D uncertain. CDR1 is MDHEN and CDR2 is SYDVKM in the germline V gene. The CDR3 is 14 amino acids. Trimming pared 6 bases from V and 1 base from J, leaving 13 bases between. CDR3 sequence (DNA): TGTGCCAGCAGCTCTGACATCAGTTCCTACGAGCAGTACTTC. Translation: CASSSDISSYEQYF.

The gene calls are TRBV12-3 or TRBV12-4 and TRBJ1-1; D is undetermined. Deletions cut 2 bases from V and 0 bases from J, with 4 bases between. The CDR3 consists of 13 residues. CDR3 residues: CASSLQLNTEAFF. CDR3 coding DNA: TGTGCCAGCAGTTTACAGTTGAACACTGAAGCTTTCTTT.

The rearrangement joins TRBV7-9 to TRBJ1-2; D is unclear. The V end was cut by 4 bases, the J end by 0 bases, with 9 bases between. This CDR3 spans 14 amino acids. CDR1 and CDR2 (germline): SEHNR, FQNEAQ (reference sequence). The CDR3 sequence is CASSSYRTNYGYTF. The CDR3, as DNA: TGTGCCAGCAGCTCCTACAGAACTAACTATGGCTACACCTTC. The variable domain in full, with the rest retrieved from reference TRBV7-9 and TRBJ1-2, is DTGVSQNPRHKITKRGQNVTFRCDPISEHNRLYWYRQTLGQGPEFLTYFQNEAQLEKSRLLSDRFSAERPKGSFSTLEIQRTEQGDSAMYLCASSSYRTNYGYTFGSGTRLTVV.

This clone was seen a single time. The chain has TRBV5-1 and TRBJ2-5; D may be TRBD2 (5 bases). The V gene lost 4 bases and the J gene lost 5 bases, with 12 bases spanning the gap. Looked up from germline, CDR1 is SGHRS and CDR2 is YFSETQ. The CDR3 contains 13 residues. CDR3 sequence (DNA): TGCGCCAGCAGCAGCACTAGTTTCGAGACCCAGTACTTC. This codes for CASSSTSFETQYF.

The CDR3 nucleotides read TGTGCCAGCAGTTACTCCCGGACAGGGAGGGAAAAACTGTTTTTT. Protein product: CASSYSRTGREKLFF. The chain is built from TRBV6-6 and TRBJ1-4; 8 nucleotides match TRBD1. Trimming took 0 bases from V and 8 from J; bases not matched to a gene: 5. CDR1 and CDR2 (germline): MNHNY, SVGAGI (reference sequence). This CDR3 contains 15 residues.

The chain uses TRBV10-2 and TRBJ1-5; D gene uncertain. The CDR3 length is 14 residues. V lost 6 bases and J 2 bases, leaving 11 bases between the germline ends. Germline CDR1 reads WSHSY; CDR2 reads SAAADI. CDR3 nucleotide sequence: TGCGCCAGCAGCTCCGGGGTGGGCAATCAGCCCCAGCATTTT. This gives the protein CASSSGVGNQPQHF.

The rearrangement joins TRBV6-5 to TRBJ1-1; 12 bases are a match to TRBD1. Germline trimming cut 6 bases from V and 11 bases from J; bases unmatched to any gene: 10. The CDR3 is made up of 14 amino acids. Per germline, CDR1 MNHEY and CDR2 SVGAGI. The CDR3, as DNA: TGTGCCAGCAGCCCGGGACAGGGGGCTCTCTCGGCTTTCTTT. This translates into CASSPGQGALSAFF.

This clone was counted only a few times. The gene calls are TRBV5-8 and TRBJ2-1; TRBD1 aligns across 9 bases. This CDR3 spans 15 amino acids. The V and J ends lost 3 bases and 5 bases, in that order; junction bases with no gene match: 6. Per germline, CDR1 SGHTS and CDR2 YDEGEE. The CDR3: CASSYGQGNHNEQFF. CDR3 bases: TGTGCCAGCAGCTACGGACAGGGGAATCACAATGAGCAGTTCTTC.

This chain joins TRBV2 and TRBJ2-1; perhaps TRBD1 as D (6 bases). V lost 5 bases and J lost 5, with 22 bases in between. In germline, CDR1 is SNHLY, CDR2 FYNNEI. This CDR3 is 17 amino acids long. In DNA, the CDR3 is TGTGCCAGCAGTCCCCTTCTCACAGGGAGCGTCCACAATGAGCAGTTCTTC. Its protein product is CASSPLLTGSVHNEQFF.

The gene calls are TRBV5-1 and TRBJ2-1; 10 bases agree with TRBD2. This CDR3 spans 15 amino acids. V was pared by 5 bases and J by 8 bases, with 10 bases of the junction left unmatched. Germline V gene sequence: CDR1 SGHRS, CDR2 YFSETQ. Here the CDR3 DNA reads TGCGCCAGCAGGACCCCTAGCGGGAGTATCGATGAGCAGTTCTTC. Translating it yields CASRTPSGSIDEQFF.